The rows below give T cell receptor beta chains drawn from one sample of a study of T cells after yellow fever vaccination. TCRdb redid the calling of the 5' RACE reads with MiXCR, one entry per CDR3 protein. The sample has 30,000 or so distinct CDR3 sequences, around 6.7% seen once. The sequencing used PBMCs, either bulk or a sorted T-cell subset (CD4+, CD8+, memory, or dextramer-sorted; not recorded which), collected on the day of the first yellow fever vaccination. These receptors came from a man younger than 30 who received the YFV17D yellow fever vaccine. CDR3s include the opening cysteine and the closing phenylalanine or tryptophan. A D gene is named only where the DNA matches it firmly. The size of a clone is reported for some rows only, either as once, few or many, or as a class for expanded clones.

clone_size,v_call,j_call,cdr3_length,d_call,cdr3_nt,cdr3_aa
.,TRBV4-3,TRBJ1-4,14,.,TGCGCCAGCAGCCAAGAGCGCCAGGGTAATCCACTGTTTTTT,CASSQERQGNPLFF
.,TRBV19,TRBJ2-3,13,.,TGTGCCAGTAGTATCCGTGGCGCAGATACGCAGTATTTT,CASSIRGADTQYF
many,TRBV27,TRBJ1-6,13,.,TGTGCCAGCAGTCTTTGGACGGGTTCACCCCTCCACTTT,CASSLWTGSPLHF
few,TRBV2,TRBJ1-1,13,.,TGTGCCAGCAGTGATCTCCCCAACACTGAAGCTTTCTTT,CASSDLPNTEAFF
many,TRBV3-1,TRBJ2-1,13,TRBD2,TGTGCCAGCTCACTAGCGGGGGCCAATGAGCAGTTCTTC,CASSLAGANEQFF
many,TRBV20-1,TRBJ2-1,14,.,TGCAGTGCTGGAGTAATCCGGGCCTACAATGAGCAGTTCTTC,CSAGVIRAYNEQFF
many,TRBV20-1,TRBJ2-3,14,TRBD1,TGCAGTGTTAGGGGGCCGCAGGGTGCAGATACGCAGTATTTT,CSVRGPQGADTQYF
few,TRBV6-5,TRBJ2-1,15,.,TGTGCCAGCAGTTACGCGGGGGACATCTACAATGAGCAGTTCTTC,CASSYAGDIYNEQFF
.,TRBV5-1,TRBJ1-6,18,TRBD1,TGCGCCAGCAGCACCGGGACAGGGCTTCGCTCCTATAATTCACCCCTCCACTTT,CASSTGTGLRSYNSPLHF
many,TRBV5-1,TRBJ1-2,14,.,TGCGCCAGCAGCTTAGGGCGAGGGGTCTATGGCTACACCTTC,CASSLGRGVYGYTF
many,TRBV28,TRBJ2-7,15,TRBD2,TGTGCCAGCCTCGAAGCGGGGGGACGGCCTACGGAGCAGTACTTC,CASLEAGGRPTEQYF
many,TRBV20-1,TRBJ2-3,14,TRBD2,TGCAGTGCTAGGCTAGCGGGGGGCACAGATACGCAGTATTTT,CSARLAGGTDTQYF
many,TRBV6-5,TRBJ1-5,14,.,TGTGCCAGCAGCCCCAGCGATAGCAATCAGCCCCAGCATTTT,CASSPSDSNQPQHF
many,TRBV6-5,TRBJ2-1,16,.,TGTGCCAGCAGTTACTCGATACAGAGGAGGTACAATGAGCAGTTCTTC,CASSYSIQRRYNEQFF
many,TRBV11-2,TRBJ1-3,14,.,TGTGCCAGCAGCTTAGATTACTCTGGAAACACCATATATTTT,CASSLDYSGNTIYF
.,TRBV11-3,TRBJ2-1,15,.,TGTGCCAGCAGCTTATGGGGGAGCTCCTACAATGAGCAGTTCTTC,CASSLWGSSYNEQFF
many,TRBV12-3/TRBV12-4,TRBJ2-5,14,.,TGTGCCAGCAGTTTACTCGGGACACAAGAGACCCAGTACTTC,CASSLLGTQETQYF
few,TRBV7-2,TRBJ1-2,13,.,TGTGCCAGCAGCCGGGGGCGCGACTATGGCTACACCTTC,CASSRGRDYGYTF
many,TRBV5-1,TRBJ2-2,15,TRBD1,TGCGCCAGCAGCTTGAGGACAGGCGGTACCGGGGAGCTGTTTTTT,CASSLRTGGTGELFF
many,TRBV10-3,TRBJ2-5,12,.,TGTGCCACGCGGACGGACCAAGAGACCCAGTACTTC,CATRTDQETQYF
many,TRBV11-2,TRBJ2-1,18,TRBD1,TGTGCCAGCAGCTTACAACCAGGGGGCGCGGGCCTTTACAATGAGCAGTTCTTC,CASSLQPGGAGLYNEQFF
many,TRBV9,TRBJ1-5,16,.,TGTGCCAGCAGCGTAGGGGCAGGGTTGATGGTGGAGCCCCAGCATTTT,CASSVGAGLMVEPQHF